The 21 T cell receptor beta chains reported below all come from one sample, sequenced in a study of T cell repertoires in cytomegalovirus infection. These receptors lack a known antigen. TCRdb reprocessed the reads with MiXCR, giving one entry per CDR3 protein. The sample includes about 360,000 distinct CDR3 sequences, roughly 34% of them seen just once. The source was cultured PBMCs, collected from culture after CMV antigen stimulation. The origin of the receptors is a human donor in good health (CMV status not recorded). Some clones in this sample may be carry-over from other donors' samples.

V is TRBV24-1 and J is TRBJ2-2, with D possibly being TRBD1 (5 bases). The CDR3 is made up of 16 amino acids. The germline V and J ends were trimmed by 1 base and 4 bases, with 12 bases remaining between them. Germline loops: CDR1 KGHDR, CDR2 SFDVKD. CDR3 protein: CATSDFGQIGTGELFF. For the CDR3, the DNA is TGTGCCACCAGTGATTTTGGACAAATCGGCACCGGGGAGCTGTTTTTT.

The chain carries TRBV19 and TRBJ2-7; possible D gene TRBD1, 7 bases. Trimming stripped 5 bases from V and 6 bases from J, with 23 bases between. Per germline, CDR1 LNHDA and CDR2 SQIVND (reference sequence). This CDR3 contains 16 residues. CDR3 nucleotides: TGTGCCAGTAGTCTCCGACAGGGAGGCGGGTTTACCGAGCAGTACTTC. Translated, it gives CASSLRQGGGFTEQYF.

J is TRBJ2-7 and V is TRBV27; D not certain. This CDR3 is built from 16 residues. Germline loops: CDR1 MNHEY, CDR2 SMNVEV (reference sequence). Trimming took off 3 bases at V and 1 base at J, with 16 bases between the two ends. The CDR3 region is CASSFSAPVLSYEQYF. DNA for the CDR3: TGTGCCAGCAGTTTCTCCGCCCCAGTCCTATCCTACGAGCAGTACTTC.

The chain carries TRBV5-6 and TRBJ1-3; tentatively, D is TRBD1 (5 bases). Per the germline V gene, CDR1 is SGHDT and CDR2 is YYEEEE. V lost 1 base and J 4 bases, leaving 9 bases between the germline ends. This CDR3 spans 14 amino acids. The CDR3 bases are TGTGCCAGCAGCTTGTACGGGGCGGGAAACACCATATATTTT. Residues: CASSLYGAGNTIYF.

V is TRBV7-4 and J is TRBJ2-3, with a tentative D call TRBD2 (6 bases). Looked up from germline, CDR1 is SGHVT and CDR2 is SQSDAQ. The ends were cut back, 4 bases at V and 5 bases at J, with 13 bases in the middle. The CDR3 loop spans 14 amino acids. Here the CDR3 reads CASSSGYSGDTQYF. The CDR3 DNA sequence: TGTGCCAGCAGCTCGGGGTATAGCGGAGATACGCAGTATTTT. The complete variable domain, with remaining parts taken from reference TRBV7-4 and TRBJ2-3, reads GAGVSQSPRYKVAKRGRDVALRCDSISGHVTLYWYRQTLGQGSEVLTYSQSDAQRDKSGRPSGRFSAERPERSVSTLKIQRTEQGDSAVYLCASSSGYSGDTQYFGPGTRLTVL.

This clonotype was counted once. The chain uses TRBV11-3 and TRBJ2-1, with 15 bases identical to TRBD2. The trim removed 4 bases at V and 9 bases at J, leaving 4 bases unmatched. Germline-derived CDR1 and CDR2 are SGHNT and YENEEA. The CDR3 is 15 residues long. CDR3 DNA sequence: TGTGCCAGCAGCTGGGGACTAGCGGGAGGTATTGAGCAGTTCTTC. Residues: CASSWGLAGGIEQFF.

The J gene is TRBJ1-5, the V gene TRBV19; D ambiguous. Per germline, CDR1 LNHDA and CDR2 SQIVND (reference sequence). The ends were cut back, 7 bases at V and 3 bases at J, with 7 bases in the middle. This CDR3 region has 12 residues. The CDR3: CASKYPNQPQHF. The CDR3, as DNA: TGTGCCAGTAAATACCCCAATCAGCCCCAGCATTTT.

The rearrangement uses TRBV28 and TRBJ2-1; 8 bases match TRBD2. Trimming cost V 3 bases and J 13 bases; bases outside gene matches: 20. Germline V gives CDR1 MDHEN, CDR2 SYDVKM. The CDR3 totals 17 residues. The CDR3 spells CASSFNRVLAVSRYQFF. The CDR3 DNA is TGTGCCAGCAGTTTCAATCGGGTACTAGCGGTGTCCAGGTATCAGTTCTTC. Full variable domain (missing parts from reference TRBV28 and TRBJ2-1): DVKVTQSSRYLVKRTGEKVFLECVQDMDHENMFWYRQDPGLGLRLIYFSYDVKMKEKGDIPEGYSVSREKKERFSLILESASTNQTSMYLCASSFNRVLAVSRYQFFGPGTRLTVL.

This chain connects TRBV25-1 to TRBJ2-7; possibly TRBD2 for D (6 bases). Germline loops: CDR1 MGHDK, CDR2 SYGVNS. This CDR3 has 14 residues. Between the trimmed V and J ends, which lost 1 base and 2 bases, there was a span of 9 bases. The CDR3 region is CASSESGVTYEQYF. The CDR3 DNA reads TGTGCCAGCAGTGAATCGGGGGTTACCTACGAGCAGTACTTC.

The rearrangement joins TRBV12-3 or TRBV12-4 to TRBJ1-5; the D gene is possibly TRBD1 (5 bases). Trimming left V 6 bases short and J 2 bases short, with 17 bases between. The CDR3 spans 16 residues. The CDR3 nucleotides read TGTGCCAGCAGCCTATCCCCCGGGGCGGGCAATCAGCCCCAGCATTTT. Amino acids: CASSLSPGAGNQPQHF.

The chain employs TRBV11-2 and TRBJ2-7; the D is unclear. V lost 5 bases, J lost 7 bases, and 12 bases lay in between. Germline V gene lookup returns CDR1 SGHAT and CDR2 FQNNGV. This CDR3 comprises 12 residues. CDR3 loop: CASSPKGKEQYF. CDR3 DNA: TGTGCCAGCAGCCCAAAGGGAAAGGAGCAGTACTTC.

V gene TRBV24-1 combines with J gene TRBJ1-5, with TRBD1 matching 10 bases. This CDR3 spans 17 amino acids. The junction had 9 bases not matched to a gene; V was cut back by 4 bases and J by 4 bases. The germline gives CDR1 KGHDR, CDR2 SFDVKD. CDR3 coding DNA: TGTGCCACCAGTGACTCGGGACAGGGGAGGAGGAATCAGCCCCAGCATTTT. Encoded protein: CATSDSGQGRRNQPQHF.

This clonotype has ten or more counts. This chain links TRBV7-2 with TRBJ2-7; D unresolved. This CDR3 has 12 amino acids. Trimming removed 3 bases at V and 4 bases at J, with 7 bases between. Germline lookup yields CDR1 SGHTA and CDR2 FQGNSA. The CDR3 DNA follows: TGTGCCAGCAGCTTTCCCGGTTACGAGCAGTACGTC. Its translation: CASSFPGYEQYV.

The V call is TRBV19, the J call TRBJ1-2; TRBD1 matches at 7 bases. V was pared by 7 bases and J by 7 bases, with 9 bases of the junction left unmatched. The CDR3 is 13 residues long. CDR1 and CDR2 from the germline V gene are LNHDA and SQIVND (reference sequence). CDR3 sequence reads: CASTEINRGGYTF. The CDR3 nucleotides are TGTGCCAGTACCGAAATTAACAGGGGTGGCTACACCTTC. Using reference TRBV19 and TRBJ1-2 for the parts outside the CDR3, the full variable domain is DGGITQSPKYLFRKEGQNVTLSCEQNLNHDAMYWYRQDPGQGLRLIYYSQIVNDFQKGDIAEGYSVSREKKESFPLTVTSAQKNPTAFYLCASTEINRGGYTFGSGTRLTVV.

This clonotype was recorded many times. V and J are TRBV6-1 and TRBJ2-5; 8 nucleotides align to TRBD2. The trim removed 5 bases at V and 2 bases at J, leaving 7 bases unmatched. Germline CDR1 MNHNS, CDR2 SASEGT. CDR3 length: 15 amino acids. CDR3 in DNA: TGTGCCAGCAGTTCGCCAATAGCGGGACAAGAGACCCAGTACTTC. This translates into CASSSPIAGQETQYF.

The rearrangement links TRBV11-2 to TRBJ1-2; 7 nucleotides match TRBD1. The CDR3 loop spans 17 amino acids. CDR1 and CDR2 from the germline V gene are SGHAT and FQNNGV. The junction had 19 bases not matched to a gene; V was cut back by 5 bases and J by 7 bases. CDR3 DNA sequence: TGTGCCAGCAGCATCCGGGACAGTCCTCTCACGGTTGGTGGCTACACCTTC. This encodes CASSIRDSPLTVGGYTF.

V is TRBV4-3 and J is TRBJ2-7, with 8 bases lining up with TRBD2. The CDR3 spans 15 residues. CDR1 and CDR2 from the germline V gene are LGHNA and YSLEER. V was pared by 3 bases and J by 4 bases, with 8 bases of the junction left unmatched. DNA of the CDR3: TGCGCCAGCAGCCAGGCTACGGGACTAGGTTACGAGCAGTACTTC. Residues: CASSQATGLGYEQYF.

V and J are TRBV20-1 and TRBJ1-6, with D possibly being TRBD1 (6 bases). Trimming removed 5 bases from V and 4 bases from J, with 18 bases in between. This CDR3 region has 16 residues. The V gene's germline CDR1 is DFQATT and CDR2 SNEGSKA (reference sequence). CDR3 protein: CSAPPTPGVYNSPLHF. CDR3 nucleotides: TGCAGTGCTCCACCGACCCCAGGGGTTTATAATTCACCCCTCCACTTT.

This clonotype was observed a handful of times. The chain has TRBV7-2 and TRBJ2-3; D is unclear. Germline V gene sequence: CDR1 SGHTA, CDR2 FQGNSA. This CDR3 is built from 15 residues. V was pared by 1 base and J by 2 bases, with 10 bases between. The CDR3: CASSLVSVHTDTQYF. The CDR3 coding sequence is TGTGCCAGCAGCTTAGTATCGGTCCACACAGATACGCAGTATTTT.

The CDR3 DNA follows: TGCGCCAGCAGCGCCAACGCATTCAGCACAGATACGCAGTATTTT. Amino acid sequence: CASSANAFSTDTQYF. This chain joins TRBV5-1 and TRBJ2-3; no reliable D call. The length of the CDR3 is 15 residues. V was pared by 4 bases and J by 0 bases, with 12 bases between. The germline gives CDR1 SGHRS, CDR2 YFSETQ. The full variable domain, in which reference TRBV5-1 and TRBJ2-3 provide the parts outside the CDR3, is KAGVTQTPRYLIKTRGQQVTLSCSPISGHRSVSWYQQTPGQGLQFLFEYFSETQRNKGNFPGRFSGRQFSNSRSEMNVSTLELGDSALYLCASSANAFSTDTQYFGPGTRLTVL.

A few counts support this clonotype. The rearrangement links TRBV11-1 to TRBJ2-7; TRBD1 matches at 8 bases. Trimming at V came to 5 bases and at J to 4 bases, leaving 7 bases not matched to a gene. Germline V gives CDR1 SGHAT, CDR2 FQDESV (reference sequence). The CDR3 has 14 residues. The CDR3 DNA reads as TGTGCCAGCAGCCTAAGGACAGGGCATTACGAGCAGTACTTC. Translated, it gives CASSLRTGHYEQYF.